Presented here are 3 T cell receptor beta chains from one specimen sequenced in a study of T cell changes during pregnancy in multiple sclerosis. Measured with immunoSEQ multiplex PCR; TCRdb has only the in-frame clones, and not every one. The sample consists of around 27,000 clones, about 92% of them appearing once. Here the sequenced sample was CD4+ T cells from peripheral blood mononuclear cells, taken after pregnancy. The receptors originated from a female donor with multiple sclerosis, enrolled in a pregnancy study.

The chain recombines TRBV2 with TRBJ2-3; TRBD1 is a possible D gene (5 bases). CDR3 length equals 15 residues. Trimming shortened V by 4 bases and J by 3 bases, and 14 bases separated the two germline ends. Germline CDR1 reads SNHLY; CDR2 reads FYNNEI. The CDR3 is CASSGGRGSTDTQYF. In nucleotides, the CDR3 is TGTGCCAGCAGTGGGGGTAGGGGCTCAACAGATACGCAGTATTTT.

A single count supports this clone. The chain couples TRBV2 to TRBJ2-7, with 12 bases that match TRBD2. The CDR3 is made up of 22 amino acids. Trimming cost V 6 bases and J 0 bases; bases outside gene matches: 24. Germline-derived CDR1 and CDR2 are SNHLY and FYNNEI. The CDR3, as DNA: TGTGCCAGCAGAGGACTAGCGGGGCCCCGAGACCCTTTACTCCTAAGCTCCTACGAGCAGTACTTC. Amino acid sequence: CASRGLAGPRDPLLLSSYEQYF.

The CDR3 region has the DNA TGTGCCAGCAGTGCCGTGACAGGGCTTGTCGCTGAAGCTTTCTTT. This encodes CASSAVTGLVAEAFF. V and J are TRBV6-1 and TRBJ1-1, with TRBD1 matching 7 bases. CDR1 MNHNS and CDR2 SASEGT come from the germline V gene. V gave up 4 bases and J gave up 6 bases; unmatched junction bases: 11. The CDR3 spans 15 residues.